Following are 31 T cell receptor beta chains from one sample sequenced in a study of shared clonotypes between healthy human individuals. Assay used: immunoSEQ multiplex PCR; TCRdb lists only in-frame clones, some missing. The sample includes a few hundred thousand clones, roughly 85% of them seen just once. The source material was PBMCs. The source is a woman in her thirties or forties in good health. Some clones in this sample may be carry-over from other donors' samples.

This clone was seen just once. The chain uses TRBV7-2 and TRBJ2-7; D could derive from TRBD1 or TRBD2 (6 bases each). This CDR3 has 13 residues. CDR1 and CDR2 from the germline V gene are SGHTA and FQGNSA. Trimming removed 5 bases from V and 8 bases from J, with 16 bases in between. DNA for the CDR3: TGTGCCAGCAGCCCAGGGCCGGGGGACAAGCAGTACTTC. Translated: CASSPGPGDKQYF.

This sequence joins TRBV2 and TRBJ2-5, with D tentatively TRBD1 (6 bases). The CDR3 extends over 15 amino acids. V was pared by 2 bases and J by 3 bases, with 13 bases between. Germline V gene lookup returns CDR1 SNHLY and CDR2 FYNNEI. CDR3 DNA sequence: TGTGCCAGCAGTGAAAGGACAGCCAGTGAAGAGACCCAGTACTTC. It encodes CASSERTASEETQYF. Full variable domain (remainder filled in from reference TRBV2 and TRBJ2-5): EPEVTQTPSHQVTQMGQEVILRCVPISNHLYFYWYRQILGQKVEFLVSFYNNEISEKSEIFDDQFSVERPDGSNFTLKIRSTKLEDSAMYFCASSERTASEETQYFGPGTRLLVL.

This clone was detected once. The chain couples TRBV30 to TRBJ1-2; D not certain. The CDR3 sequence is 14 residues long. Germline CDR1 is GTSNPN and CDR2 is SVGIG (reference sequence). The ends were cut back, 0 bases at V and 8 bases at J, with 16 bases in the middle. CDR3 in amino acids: CAWSVLASGGGYTF. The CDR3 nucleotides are TGTGCCTGGAGTGTACTTGCCTCCGGAGGAGGCTACACCTTC.

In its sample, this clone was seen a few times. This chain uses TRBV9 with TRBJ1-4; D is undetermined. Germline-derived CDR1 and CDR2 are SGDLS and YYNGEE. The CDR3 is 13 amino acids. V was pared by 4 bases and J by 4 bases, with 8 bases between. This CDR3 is CASSKWDNEKLFF. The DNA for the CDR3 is TGTGCCAGCAGCAAGTGGGATAATGAAAAACTGTTTTTT.

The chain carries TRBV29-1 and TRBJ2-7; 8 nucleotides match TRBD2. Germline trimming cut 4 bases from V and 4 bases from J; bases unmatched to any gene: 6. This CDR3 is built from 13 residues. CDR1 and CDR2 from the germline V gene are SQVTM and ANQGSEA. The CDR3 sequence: CSVATSARYEQYF. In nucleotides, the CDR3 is TGCAGCGTTGCGACTAGCGCAAGATACGAGCAGTACTTC.

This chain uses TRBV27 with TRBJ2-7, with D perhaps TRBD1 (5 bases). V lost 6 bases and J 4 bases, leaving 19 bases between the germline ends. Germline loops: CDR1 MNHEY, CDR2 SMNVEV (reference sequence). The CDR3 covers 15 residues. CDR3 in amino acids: CASSRLTQGGYEQYF. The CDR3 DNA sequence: TGTGCCAGCAGCCGGCTTACTCAGGGTGGATACGAGCAGTACTTC.

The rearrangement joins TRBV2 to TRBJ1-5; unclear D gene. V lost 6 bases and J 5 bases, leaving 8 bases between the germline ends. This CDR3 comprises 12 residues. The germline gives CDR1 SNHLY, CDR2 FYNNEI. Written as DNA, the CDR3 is TGTGCCAGCAGCTGGCGGGATCAGCCCCAGCATTTT. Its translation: CASSWRDQPQHF. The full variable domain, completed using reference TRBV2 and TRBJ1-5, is EPEVTQTPSHQVTQMGQEVILRCVPISNHLYFYWYRQILGQKVEFLVSFYNNEISEKSEIFDDQFSVERPDGSNFTLKIRSTKLEDSAMYFCASSWRDQPQHFGDGTRLSIL.

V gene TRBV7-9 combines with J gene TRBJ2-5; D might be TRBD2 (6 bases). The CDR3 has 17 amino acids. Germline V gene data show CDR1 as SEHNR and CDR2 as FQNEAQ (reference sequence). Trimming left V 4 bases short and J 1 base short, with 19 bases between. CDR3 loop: CASSSGVGSGTQETQYF. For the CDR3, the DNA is TGTGCCAGCAGCTCCGGGGTTGGTAGCGGAACCCAAGAGACCCAGTACTTC.

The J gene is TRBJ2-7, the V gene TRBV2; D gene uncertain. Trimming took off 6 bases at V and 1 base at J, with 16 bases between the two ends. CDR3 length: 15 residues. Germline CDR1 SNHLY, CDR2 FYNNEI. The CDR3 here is CASRAPDTISYEQYF. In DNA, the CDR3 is TGTGCCAGCAGGGCTCCAGACACGATTTCCTACGAGCAGTACTTC.

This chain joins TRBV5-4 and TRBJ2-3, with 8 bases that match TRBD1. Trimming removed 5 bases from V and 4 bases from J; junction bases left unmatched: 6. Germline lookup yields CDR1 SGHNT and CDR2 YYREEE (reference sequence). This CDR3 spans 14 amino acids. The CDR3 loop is CASSQGADADTQYF. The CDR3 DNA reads TGTGCCAGCAGTCAGGGGGCTGACGCAGATACGCAGTATTTT.

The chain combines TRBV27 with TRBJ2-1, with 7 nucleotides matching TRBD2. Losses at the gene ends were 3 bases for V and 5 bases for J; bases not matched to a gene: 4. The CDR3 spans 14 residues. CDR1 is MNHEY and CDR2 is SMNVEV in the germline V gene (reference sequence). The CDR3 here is CASSFVGGNNEQFF. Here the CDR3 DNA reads TGTGCCAGCAGTTTTGTCGGGGGGAACAATGAGCAGTTCTTC.

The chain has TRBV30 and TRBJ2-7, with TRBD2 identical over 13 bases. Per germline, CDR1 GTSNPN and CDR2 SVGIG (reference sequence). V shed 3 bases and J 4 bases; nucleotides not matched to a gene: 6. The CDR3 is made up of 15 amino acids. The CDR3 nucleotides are TGTGCCTGGAGCCCCGGGACTAGCGGGATTTACGAGCAGTACTTC. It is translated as CAWSPGTSGIYEQYF.

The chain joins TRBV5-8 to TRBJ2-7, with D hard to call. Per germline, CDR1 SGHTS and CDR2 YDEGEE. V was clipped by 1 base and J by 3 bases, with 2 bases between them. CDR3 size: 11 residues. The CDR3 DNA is TGTGCCAGCAGCTTGATCTACGAGCAGTACTTC. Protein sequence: CASSLIYEQYF. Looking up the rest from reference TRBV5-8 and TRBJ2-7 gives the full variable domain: EAGVTQSPTHLIKTRGQQATLRCSPISGHTSVYWYQQALGLGLQFLLWYDEGEERNRGNFPPRFSGRQFPNYSSELNVNALELEDSALYLCASSLIYEQYFGPGTRLTVT.

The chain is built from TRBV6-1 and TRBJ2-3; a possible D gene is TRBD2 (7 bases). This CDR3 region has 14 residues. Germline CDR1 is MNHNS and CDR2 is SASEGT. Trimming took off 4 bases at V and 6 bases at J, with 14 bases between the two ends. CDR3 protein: CASSVGGPIDTQYF. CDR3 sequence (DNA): TGTGCCAGCAGTGTCGGGGGGCCGATCGATACGCAGTATTTT.

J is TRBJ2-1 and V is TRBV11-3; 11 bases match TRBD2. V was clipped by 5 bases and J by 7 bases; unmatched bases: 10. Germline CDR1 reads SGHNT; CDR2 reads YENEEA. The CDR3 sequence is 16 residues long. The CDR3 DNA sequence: TGTGCCAGCAGCCCAAGAGGACTAGCGGGTCCGAATGAGCAGTTCTTC. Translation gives CASSPRGLAGPNEQFF.

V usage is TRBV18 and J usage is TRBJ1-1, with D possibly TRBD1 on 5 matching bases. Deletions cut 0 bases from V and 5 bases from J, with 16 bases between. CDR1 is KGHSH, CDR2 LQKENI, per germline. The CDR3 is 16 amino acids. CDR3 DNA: TGTGCCAGCTCACCACCTTGGGGCGGGGGTCGGACTGAAGCTTTCTTT. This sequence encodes CASSPPWGGGRTEAFF.

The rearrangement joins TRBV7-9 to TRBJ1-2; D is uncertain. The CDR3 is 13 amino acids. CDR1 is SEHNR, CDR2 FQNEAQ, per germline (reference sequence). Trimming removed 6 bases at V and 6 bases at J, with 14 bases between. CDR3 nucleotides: TGTGCCAGCAGTTCCGATACTATAAATGGCTACACCTTC. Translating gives CASSSDTINGYTF. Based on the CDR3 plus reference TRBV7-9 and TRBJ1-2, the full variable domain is DTGVSQNPRHKITKRGQNVTFRCDPISEHNRLYWYRQTLGQGPEFLTYFQNEAQLEKSRLLSDRFSAERPKGSFSTLEIQRTEQGDSAMYLCASSSDTINGYTFGSGTRLTVV.

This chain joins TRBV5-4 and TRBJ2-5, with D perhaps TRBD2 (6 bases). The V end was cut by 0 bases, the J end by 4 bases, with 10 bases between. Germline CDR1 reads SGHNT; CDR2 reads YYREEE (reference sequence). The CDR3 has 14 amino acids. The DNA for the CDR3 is TGTGCCAGCAGCTTGGAGGGAGGCGGAGAGACCCAGTACTTC. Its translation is CASSLEGGGETQYF.

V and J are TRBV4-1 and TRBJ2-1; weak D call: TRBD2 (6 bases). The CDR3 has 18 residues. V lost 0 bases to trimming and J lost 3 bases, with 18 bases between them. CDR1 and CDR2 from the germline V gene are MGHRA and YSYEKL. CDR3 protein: CASSQEGGVGYGYNEQFF. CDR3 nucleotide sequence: TGCGCCAGCAGCCAAGAGGGGGGTGTAGGGTATGGCTACAATGAGCAGTTCTTC.

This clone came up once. Here the CDR3 DNA reads TGTGCCAGCAGTTTAAAGTTTCGGACTAGCACAGATACGCAGTATTTT. Protein: CASSLKFRTSTDTQYF. The chain recombines TRBV28 with TRBJ2-3; a possible D gene is TRBD2 (5 bases). This CDR3 is 16 amino acids long. CDR1 is MDHEN and CDR2 is SYDVKM in the germline V gene. Trimming pared 2 bases from V and 0 bases from J, leaving 12 bases between.

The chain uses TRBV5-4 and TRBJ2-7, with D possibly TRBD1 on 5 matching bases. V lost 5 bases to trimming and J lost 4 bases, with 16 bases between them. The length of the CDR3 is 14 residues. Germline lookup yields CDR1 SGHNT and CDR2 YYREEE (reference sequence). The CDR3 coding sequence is TGTGCCAGCAGTTCCTGGGGCAGGCGGTACGAGCAGTACTTC. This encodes CASSSWGRRYEQYF.

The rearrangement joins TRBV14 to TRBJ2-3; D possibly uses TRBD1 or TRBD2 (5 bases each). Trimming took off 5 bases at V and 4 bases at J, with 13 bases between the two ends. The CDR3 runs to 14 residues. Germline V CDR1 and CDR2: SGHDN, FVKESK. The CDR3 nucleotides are TGTGCCAGCAGCTGGGGACCGGCGTCAGATACGCAGTATTTT. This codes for CASSWGPASDTQYF. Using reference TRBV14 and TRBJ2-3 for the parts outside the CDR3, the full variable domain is EAGVTQFPSHSVIEKGQTVTLRCDPISGHDNLYWYRRVMGKEIKFLLHFVKESKQDESGMPNNRFLAERTGGTYSTLKVQPAELEDSGVYFCASSWGPASDTQYFGPGTRLTVL.

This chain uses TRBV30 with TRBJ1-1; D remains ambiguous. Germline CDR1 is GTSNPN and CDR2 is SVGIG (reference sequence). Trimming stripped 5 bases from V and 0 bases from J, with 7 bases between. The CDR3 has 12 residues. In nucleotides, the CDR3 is TGTGCCTGGTCCGATTTGAACACTGAAGCTTTCTTT. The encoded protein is CAWSDLNTEAFF.

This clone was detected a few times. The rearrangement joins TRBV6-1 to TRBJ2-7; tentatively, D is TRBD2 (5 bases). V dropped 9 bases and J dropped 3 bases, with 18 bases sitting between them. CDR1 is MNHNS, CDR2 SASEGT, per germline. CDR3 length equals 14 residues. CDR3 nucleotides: TGTGCCAGTTCGAGGGAGATAGGGCTCTACGAGCAGTACTTC. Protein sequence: CASSREIGLYEQYF.

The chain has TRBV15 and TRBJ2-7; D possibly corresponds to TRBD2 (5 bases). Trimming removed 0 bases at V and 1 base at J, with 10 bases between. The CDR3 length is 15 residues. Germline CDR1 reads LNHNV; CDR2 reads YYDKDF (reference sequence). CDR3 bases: TGTGCCACCAGCAGAGATTGGAGCGGTTCCTACGAGCAGTACTTC. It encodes CATSRDWSGSYEQYF.

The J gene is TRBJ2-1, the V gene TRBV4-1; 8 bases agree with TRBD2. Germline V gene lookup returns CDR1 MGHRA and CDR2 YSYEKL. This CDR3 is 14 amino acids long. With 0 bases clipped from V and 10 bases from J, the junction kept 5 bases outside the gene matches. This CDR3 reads CASSQEGRLAEQFF. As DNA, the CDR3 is TGCGCCAGCAGCCAAGAAGGTAGACTAGCGGAGCAGTTCTTC.

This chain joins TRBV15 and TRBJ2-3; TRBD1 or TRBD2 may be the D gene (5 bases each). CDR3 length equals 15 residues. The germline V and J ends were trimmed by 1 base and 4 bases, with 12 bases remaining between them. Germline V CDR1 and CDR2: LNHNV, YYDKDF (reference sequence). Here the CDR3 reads CATSRVGDGSDTQYF. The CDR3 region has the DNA TGTGCCACCAGCAGAGTGGGGGATGGGTCAGATACGCAGTATTTT. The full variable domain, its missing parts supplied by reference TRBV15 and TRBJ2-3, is DAMVIQNPRYQVTQFGKPVTLSCSQTLNHNVMYWYQQKSSQAPKLLFHYYDKDFNNEADTPDNFQSRRPNTSFCFLDIRSPGLGDTAMYLCATSRVGDGSDTQYFGPGTRLTVL.

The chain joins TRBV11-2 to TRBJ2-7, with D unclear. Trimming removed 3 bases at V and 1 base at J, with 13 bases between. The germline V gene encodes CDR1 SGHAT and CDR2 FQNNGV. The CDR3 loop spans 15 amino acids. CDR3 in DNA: TGTGCCAGCAGCTTGGGCACCGCCGGATCCTACGAGCAGTACTTC. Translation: CASSLGTAGSYEQYF.

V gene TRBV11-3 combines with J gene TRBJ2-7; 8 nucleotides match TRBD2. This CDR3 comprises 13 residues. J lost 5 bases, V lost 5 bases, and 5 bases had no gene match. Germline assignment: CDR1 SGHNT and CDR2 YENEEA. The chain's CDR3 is CASSPGLGNEQYF. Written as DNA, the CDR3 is TGTGCCAGCAGCCCGGGACTAGGAAACGAGCAGTACTTC.

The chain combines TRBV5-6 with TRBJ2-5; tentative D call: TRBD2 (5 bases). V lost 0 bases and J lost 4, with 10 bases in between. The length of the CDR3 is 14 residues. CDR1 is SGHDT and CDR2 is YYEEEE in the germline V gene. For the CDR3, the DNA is TGTGCCAGCAGCTTGGGCGGAGGTGGAGAGACCCAGTACTTC. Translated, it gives CASSLGGGGETQYF.

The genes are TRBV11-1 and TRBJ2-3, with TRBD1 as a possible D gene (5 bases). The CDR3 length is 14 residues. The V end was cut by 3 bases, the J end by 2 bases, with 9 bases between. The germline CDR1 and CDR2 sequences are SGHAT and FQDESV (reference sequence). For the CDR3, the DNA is TGTGCCAGCAGCTTCGGCAGGGACACAGATACGCAGTATTTT. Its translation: CASSFGRDTDTQYF.